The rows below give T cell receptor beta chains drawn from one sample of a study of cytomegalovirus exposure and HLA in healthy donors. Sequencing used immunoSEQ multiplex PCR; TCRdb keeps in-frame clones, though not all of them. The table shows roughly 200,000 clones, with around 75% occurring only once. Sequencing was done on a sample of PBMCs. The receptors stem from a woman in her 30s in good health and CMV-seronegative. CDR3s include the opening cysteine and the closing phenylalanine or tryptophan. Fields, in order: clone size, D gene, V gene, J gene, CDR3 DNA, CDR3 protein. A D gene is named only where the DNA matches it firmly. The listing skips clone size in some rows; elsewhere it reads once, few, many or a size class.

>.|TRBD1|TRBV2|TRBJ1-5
TGTGCCAGCAGTGAAACCGGACAGGCTGAGGAGCCCCAGCATTTT
CASSETGQAEEPQHF
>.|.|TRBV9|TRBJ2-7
TGTGCCAGCAGCGTAGAGGTCGGAGACGAGCAGTACTTC
CASSVEVGDEQYF
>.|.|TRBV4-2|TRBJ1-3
TGTGCCAGCAGCCAGGCGACGGGATCCTCTGGAAACACCATATATTTT
CASSQATGSSGNTIYF
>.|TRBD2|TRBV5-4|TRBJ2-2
TGTGCCAGCAGCTTGTGGCGGGGGGAAGGCACCGGGGAGCTGTTTTTT
CASSLWRGEGTGELFF
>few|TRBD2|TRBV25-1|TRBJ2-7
TGTGCCAGCAGTTTCACGGGACTAGCGGGGGCTGACGAGCAGTACTTC
CASSFTGLAGADEQYF
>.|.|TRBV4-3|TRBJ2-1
TGCGCCAGCAGCCAAGATGACGAGAGGATCAAGTTCTTC
CASSQDDERIKFF
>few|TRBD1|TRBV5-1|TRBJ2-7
TGCGCCAGCAGCTTGGACAGGGGGCAGCAGTACTTC
CASSLDRGQQYF
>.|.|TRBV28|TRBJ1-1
TGTGCCAGCAGTTCCCGCTTGACAGGACCGAACACTGAAGCTTTCTTT
CASSSRLTGPNTEAFF
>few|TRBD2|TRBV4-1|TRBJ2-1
TGCGCCAGCAGCCAAGAGGGGGGGAGCTCCTACAATGAGCAGTTCTTC
CASSQEGGSSYNEQFF
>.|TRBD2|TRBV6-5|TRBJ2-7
TGTGCCAGCAGTTCGGGGGGGGCGGCGCGGACCTACGAGCAGTACTTC
CASSSGGAARTYEQYF
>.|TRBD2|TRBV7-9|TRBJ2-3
TGTGCCAGCAGCCTAGAGACTAGCGGGAGCACAGATACGCAGTATTTT
CASSLETSGSTDTQYF
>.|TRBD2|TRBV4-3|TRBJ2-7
TGCGCCAGCAGCCACCACTACGGCGGGAGTACCTACGAGCAGTACTTC
CASSHHYGGSTYEQYF
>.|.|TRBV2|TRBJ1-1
TGTGCCAGCAGTGGACATACCGCTGAAGCTTTCTTT
CASSGHTAEAFF
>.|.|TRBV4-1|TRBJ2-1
TGCGCCAGCAGCCAAGTTAGGGGGTTGACCTACAATGAGCAGTTCTTC
CASSQVRGLTYNEQFF
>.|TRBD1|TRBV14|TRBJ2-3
TGTGCCAGCAGCGAAAGGACAGGGGTGGGAGATACGCAGTATTTT
CASSERTGVGDTQYF
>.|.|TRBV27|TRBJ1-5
TGTGCCAGCAGTTTCCAGAGCAATCAGCCCCAGCATTTT
CASSFQSNQPQHF
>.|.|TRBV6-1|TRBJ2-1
TGTGCCAGCAGTGAAGAATCGGGGGATGAGCAGTTCTTC
CASSEESGDEQFF
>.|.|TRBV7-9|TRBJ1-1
TGTGCCAGCAGCTCACGGGGGGACACTGAAGCTTTCTTT
CASSSRGDTEAFF
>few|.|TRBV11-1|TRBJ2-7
TGTGCCAGCAGCTTCGGGAGGGACAGTTCCTACGAGCAGTACTTC
CASSFGRDSSYEQYF
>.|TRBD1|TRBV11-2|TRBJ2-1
TGTGCCAGCAGCTTAGCGCCGGGACAGGGCAACAATGAGCAGTTCTTC
CASSLAPGQGNNEQFF
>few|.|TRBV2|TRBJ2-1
TGTGCCAGCCGAGAGGGTTCCTACAATGAGCAGTTCTTC
CASREGSYNEQFF
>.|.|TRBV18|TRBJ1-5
TGTGCCAGCTCACCGGTGGGCAGGGAGGGTCAGCCCCAGCATTTT
CASSPVGREGQPQHF
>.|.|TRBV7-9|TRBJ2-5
TGTGCCAGCAGCTTAGGGACAGCACAAGAGACCCAGTACTTC
CASSLGTAQETQYF
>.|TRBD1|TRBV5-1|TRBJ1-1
TGCGCCAGCAGCTTGGGAGGGACAGGGCCCACTGAAGCTTTCTTT
CASSLGGTGPTEAFF
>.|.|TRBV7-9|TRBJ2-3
TGTGCCAGCAGCCCGCGGGGCACTAGCACAGATACGCAGTATTTT
CASSPRGTSTDTQYF
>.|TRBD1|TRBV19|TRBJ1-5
TGTGCCAGTAGTGGGACAGGGGGCAATCAGCCCCAGCATTTT
CASSGTGGNQPQHF
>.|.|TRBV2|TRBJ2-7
TGTGCCAGCAGTAAATTTGTAGCAGCCCCCATCTACGAGCAGTACTTC
CASSKFVAAPIYEQYF
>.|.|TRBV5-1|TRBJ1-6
TGCGCCAGCAGCTTACAGGGCAGCTCCTATAATTCACCCCTCCACTTT
CASSLQGSSYNSPLHF
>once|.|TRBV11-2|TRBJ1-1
TGTGCCAGCAGCTTAGTTAATGAAGCTTTCTTT
CASSLVNEAFF
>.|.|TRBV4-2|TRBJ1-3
TGTGCCAGCAGCCAAGCTTCGGCTGGAAACACCATATATTTT
CASSQASAGNTIYF
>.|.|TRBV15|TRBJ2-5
TGTGCCACCAGCAGAGATCCCCAGGTCGTAGAGACCCAGTACTTC
CATSRDPQVVETQYF
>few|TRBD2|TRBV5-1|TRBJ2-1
TGCGCCAGCAGCTTCGGACTAGCGGGGAGCTACAATGAGCAGTTCTTC
CASSFGLAGSYNEQFF
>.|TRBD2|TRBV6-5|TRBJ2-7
TGTGCCAGCAGTTACGGGGCTAGCGGGAACCTCCACGAGCAGTACTTC
CASSYGASGNLHEQYF
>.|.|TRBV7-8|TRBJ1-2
TGTGCCAGCAGCTTTCTGGCCACGCCGGGCTATGGCTACACCTTC
CASSFLATPGYGYTF
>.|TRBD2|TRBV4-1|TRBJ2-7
TGCGCCAGCAGCGACGGGGGGGCATCCTACGAGCAGTACTTC
CASSDGGASYEQYF
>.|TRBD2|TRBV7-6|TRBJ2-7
TGTGCCAGCACCACATTTAGGACTAGCGGTTTAAACGAGCAGTACTTC
CASTTFRTSGLNEQYF
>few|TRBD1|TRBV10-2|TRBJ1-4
TGCGCCAGCGCAGGACAGGATAATGAAAAACTGTTTTTT
CASAGQDNEKLFF
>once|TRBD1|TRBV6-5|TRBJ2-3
TGTGCCAGCAGTTACCCGCCGGGACAGGGGGCAGATACGCAGTATTTT
CASSYPPGQGADTQYF
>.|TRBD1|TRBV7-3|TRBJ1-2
TGTGCCAGCAGCTCGTTGGGCACTTTGGGGGACAGGCCCTTC
CASSSLGTLGDRPF
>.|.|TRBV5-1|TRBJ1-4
TGCGCCAGCAGCTTGGTCGGGTTGGGTGAAAAACTGTTTTTT
CASSLVGLGEKLFF
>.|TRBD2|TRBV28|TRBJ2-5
TGTGCCAGCAGTCTAGCGGGGGGGCAAGAGACCCAGTACTTC
CASSLAGGQETQYF
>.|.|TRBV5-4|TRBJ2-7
TGTGCCAGCACCCCGATCGGACATTATGAGCAGTACTTC
CASTPIGHYEQYF
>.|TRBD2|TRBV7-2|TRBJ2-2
TGTGCCAGCAGCCCCTCCACGGGAGGCCCCACCGGGGAGCTGTTTTTT
CASSPSTGGPTGELFF
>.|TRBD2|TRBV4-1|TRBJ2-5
TGCGCCAGCAGCCATACCCTTCTCGCGGGGGGGGGAGAGACCCAGTACTTC
CASSHTLLAGGGETQYF
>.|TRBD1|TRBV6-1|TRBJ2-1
TGTGCCAGCAGCCCCGACAGGGGTATGTACAATGAGCAGTTCTTC
CASSPDRGMYNEQFF
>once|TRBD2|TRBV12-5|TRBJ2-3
TGTGCTAGTGGTTCCCCACGTCTTTTGCGGGGGGCCGGCTTAGCGCAGTATTTT
CASGSPRLLRGAGLAQYF
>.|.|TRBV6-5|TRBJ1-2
TGTGCCAGCAGTACCATATTGGACAGAGACTATGGCTACACCTTC
CASSTILDRDYGYTF
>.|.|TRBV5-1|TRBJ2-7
TGCGCCAGCAGCTTGGTGACAGAGTACGAGCAGTACTTC
CASSLVTEYEQYF
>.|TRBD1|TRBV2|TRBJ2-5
TGTGCCAGCAGTGATCAGGGCAGGGGGACACAAGAGACCCAGTACTTC
CASSDQGRGTQETQYF
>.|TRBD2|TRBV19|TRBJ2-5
TGTGCCAGTAATGACGGTGGACTAGCGGGAGCGGAGGAGCAGTACTTC
CASNDGGLAGAEEQYF